This entry concerns a single T cell receptor beta chain. The antigen this receptor binds is unknown. No base quality information exists; no much larger clone differs at one position. This record belongs to a study of tumor-infiltrating lymphocytes in primary liver carcinoma (dated by TCRdb to about 2017). Turning to the overall study: Between November 2015 and March 2016, 4 or 5 patients in China with histopathologically diagnosed primary liver carcinoma had their tumors surgically resected. Of the five patients, three men and two women aged 30 to 69 years, four had hepatocellular carcinoma and one had combined HCC and intrahepatic cholangiocarcinoma. High reproducibility was observed for the technical replicate repertoires, with mean shared-clone rates approximately 0.9 and correlation coefficients above 0.95. A total of approximately 35 specimens from 5 patients underwent TCRbeta repertoire sequencing, comprising roughly 25 tumor regions, 5 adjacent noncancerous liver tissues and 5 peripheral blood samples. The tumors of the five patients were staged as T1-T3 N0M0, with maximum diameters ranging from about 4.2 to 11 cm. TCRbeta repertoire sequencing, expression microarrays and whole-exome sequencing were combined in the study across five regions of each liver tumor, with adjacent normal tissue and blood also included. Each sample produced roughly 3.65 to 7.5 million productive TCRbeta reads, and read depth showed no significant difference between tissue types. Study-wide conclusions, independent of this receptor: Because sequencing covered only the TCR beta chain and unpaired alpha chains were not captured, true repertoire diversity is likely underestimated. The top 250 clones made up a significantly larger repertoire fraction in tumors than in blood (p = 0.039). Bulk unsorted samples precluded comparing CD4+ and CD8+ T cell repertoires. The study included only four to six patients, and the authors note findings should be validated in a larger study. Pairs of tumor regions showed greater repertoire overlap (mean about 36%) than tumor-adjacent pairs (roughly 17%) or tumor-blood pairs (around 15%), which is consistent with antigen-driven expansion.

Blood RNA was extracted from unsorted whole blood using TRIzol reagent, and germline DNA was obtained with the DNeasy Blood & Tissue kit. At the time of sampling, the patients had chronic HBV infection and had not received any treatment. Approximately 3.9 milliliters of peripheral blood were collected into K2EDTA tubes before surgery. Starting from around 520 ng total RNA, TCRbeta-specific cDNA was produced by reverse transcription with a constant-region primer and ProtoScript II reverse transcriptase. TCRbeta libraries were built with three nested multiplex PCR rounds, a slightly modified ARM-PCR procedure. Each of the first two PCR rounds ran for around 9 cycles and used multiplex TRBV1-TRBV30 forward primers together with a Cbeta reverse primer. A final 25-cycle PCR with Deep VentR polymerase added sample barcodes and Illumina adapters. Amplicons of 200-500 bp were gel-purified with a QIAquick gel extraction kit before sequencing. An Illumina HiSeq 2500 was used to sequence the TCRbeta amplicons, generating 250-bp paired-end reads. The study's processing was this. To recover full CDR3 sequences, reads were quality-trimmed using Trimmomatic v0.33 and paired reads were then merged using FLASH v1.2.11. MiGEC v1.2.1b assigned V, D and J germline segments to the rearranged TCRbeta sequences. Clonotype statistics and Shannon-Wiener diversity indices were computed with VDJtools v1.0.0. Except for diversity analysis, only the 250 most abundant clonotypes of each sample were used in subsequent analyses to reduce sampling bias. TCRdb's own reprocessing of the public reads used fastp at Q25 and MiXCR and kept productive beta chains. Every CDR3 protein is listed once, alongside the most common genes and DNA of its rows. TCRdb's processing, not the authors' own work, is the source of the V and J calls. This sample holds roughly 180,000 distinct CDR3 sequences; over 45% were observed only once. The ten largest clonotypes hold less than 75% of the sample.

Germline trimming amounts to 2 bases on V and 5 bases on J, with 6 as the count of junction bases outside the gene matches. The CDR3 starts with the cysteine, ends with the phenylalanine, and has 16 residues. This entry keeps only the CDR3 DNA: 48 bases, framed from base 1. This chain joins TRBV12-3 or TRBV12-4 to TRBJ2-5, and 12 bases in between align with TRBD2. The sequence was collected from a man aged 35-49 years with primary liver carcinoma and hepatitis B virus infection. The sample was peripheral blood. The DNA sequence is as follows: TGTGCCAGCAGTTTAACGTTGCTAGCGGGAGGGGAGACCCAGTACTTC. Translation gives CASSLTLLAGGETQYF.